The rows below give T cell receptor beta chains drawn from one sample of a study of cytomegalovirus exposure and HLA in healthy donors. TCRdb keeps only in-frame clones here, not all; method: immunoSEQ multiplex PCR. The table lists about 200,000 clones, approximately 79% of them singletons. The material sequenced was PBMCs. Receptors were obtained from a girl aged 5-17 years in good health and CMV-seropositive. The CDR3 runs from the conserved cysteine through the conserved F or W.

TRBV29-1	TRBJ2-7	CSPAGFLYEQYF
TRBV14	TRBJ2-7	CASSPRTGINSYEQYF
TRBV29-1	TRBJ1-6	CSDTPGSYNSPLHF
TRBV5-4	TRBJ1-2	CASRHAHLYGYTF
TRBV27	TRBJ2-2	CASSFGGELFF
TRBV9	TRBJ2-1	CASSVFLLADYNEQFF
TRBV6-6	TRBJ1-1	CAITDRNTEAFF
TRBV4-3	TRBJ2-1	CASSQDGTSAGGEQFF
TRBV6-1	TRBJ2-1	CASSEPRQGYNEQFF
TRBV7-9	TRBJ2-7	CASSLFARGDRVYEQYF
TRBV11-3	TRBJ2-1	CASSFARGNEQFF
TRBV29-1	TRBJ1-5	CSVVSQGDQPQHF
TRBV4-1	TRBJ2-3	CASSQSGLAGNTDTQYF
TRBV21-1	TRBJ1-6	CASSPRWAGEYNSPLHF
TRBV7-9	TRBJ1-2	CASSPGVNYGYTF
TRBV5-4	TRBJ2-5	CASSPGLAGETQYF
TRBV13	TRBJ1-5	CASSLNTNQPQHF
TRBV11-3	TRBJ2-1	CASSLGTSGGGVEQFF
TRBV4-1	TRBJ2-2	CASSRPGAETGWNTGELFF
TRBV6-5	TRBJ2-7	CASRPGQGRHEQYF
TRBV2	TRBJ1-4	CASSVGRTNEKLFF
TRBV5-6	TRBJ1-1	CASSLSVNRYMNTEAFF
TRBV6-1	TRBJ2-7	CASSEGTPSEDEQYF
TRBV7-2	TRBJ1-2	CASSPDINYGYTF
TRBV10-1	TRBJ2-2	CASSEGLAGEFRTGELFF
TRBV6-6	TRBJ2-2	CASSWTEAGELFF
TRBV9	TRBJ2-7	CASSVGHQGFHEQYF
TRBV29-1	TRBJ1-2	CSVPGQGARGYTF
TRBV5-3	TRBJ2-7	CARSRGQALYEQYF
TRBV7-8	TRBJ1-2	CASSLYASSYGYTF
TRBV9	TRBJ2-3	CASSVAGGSASTDTQYF
TRBV19	TRBJ2-2	CASSIRGRQGTGELFF
TRBV27	TRBJ1-3	CASSFNGGGSTIYF
TRBV4-2	TRBJ1-1	CASSQPRKGQDTEAFF
TRBV2	TRBJ2-3	CASSVQGQGIGDTQYF
TRBV7-2	TRBJ2-7	CASSYQSYEQYF
TRBV11-3	TRBJ2-5	CASSSMYPAAGGNLGETQYF
TRBV7-2	TRBJ2-5	CASSLRTDQTQYF
TRBV11-3	TRBJ2-1	CASSLRTDYNEQFF
TRBV7-9	TRBJ1-3	CASSPIGGAGNTIYF
TRBV18	TRBJ2-7	CASSPLDSFLHEQYF